Presented here are 10 T cell receptor beta chains from one specimen sequenced in a study of control samples from healthy donors and cancer patients. The assay was immunoSEQ multiplex PCR, and TCRdb's table has in-frame clones only and misses some. Seen here are over 80,000 clones, about four fifths observed once, and the top ten hold 1.5% to 2.5%. The material sequenced was blood. The source is a man in his fifties or sixties in good health.

The chain carries TRBV28 and TRBJ2-3, with 8 bases identical to TRBD2. Germline V CDR1 and CDR2: MDHEN, SYDVKM. This CDR3 has 16 amino acids. With 5 bases clipped from V and 1 base from J, the junction kept 8 bases outside the gene matches. CDR3 residues: CASSDHGGAGTDTQYF. CDR3 in DNA: TGTGCCAGCAGTGACCACGGGGGGGCCGGCACAGATACGCAGTATTTT.

The genes are TRBV11-2 and TRBJ1-1; perhaps TRBD1 as D (5 bases). V dropped 1 base and J dropped 10 bases, with 19 bases sitting between them. The CDR3 loop spans 15 amino acids. CDR1 is SGHAT and CDR2 is FQNNGV in the germline V gene. CDR3 sequence (DNA): TGTGCCAGCAGCTTAGTATCCGGGGATGGTAGGGGAGCTTTCTTT. Translated, it gives CASSLVSGDGRGAFF.

The chain joins TRBV3-1 (or the pseudogene TRBV3-2) to TRBJ2-1; 7 bases are shared with TRBD1. Germline lookup yields CDR1 LGHDT and CDR2 YNNKEL (reference sequence). CDR3 length: 16 amino acids. The ends lost 5 bases at V and 8 bases at J; junction bases unmatched: 15. Here the CDR3 DNA reads TGTGCCAGCAGCGACGAGGGGGCCCAACTTTCCTATGAGCAGTTCTTC. The encoded protein is CASSDEGAQLSYEQFF.

A single count supports this clone. The CDR3 DNA reads TGCGCCAGCAGCCCACGGGGGGCCTCCTACGAGCAGTACTTC. Translating gives CASSPRGASYEQYF. The chain combines TRBV5-1 with TRBJ2-7; weak D call: TRBD2 (7 bases). Trimming took off 4 bases at V and 0 bases at J, with 11 bases between the two ends. Per germline, CDR1 SGHRS and CDR2 YFSETQ. There are 14 residues in the CDR3.

The chain employs TRBV24-1 and TRBJ1-5; D possibly corresponds to TRBD1 (6 bases). Germline V lookup: CDR1 KGHDR, CDR2 SFDVKD. The V gene lost 9 bases and the J gene lost 3 bases, with 11 bases spanning the gap. This CDR3 has 13 residues. The CDR3: CATSRGNNQPQHF. The CDR3 DNA sequence: TGTGCCACCTCCAGGGGTAACAATCAGCCCCAGCATTTT.

A single count supports this clone. The chain couples TRBV9 to TRBJ2-2, with a weak D call TRBD1 (5 bases). The CDR3 contains 15 residues. Germline lookup yields CDR1 SGDLS and CDR2 YYNGEE. Trimming took off 6 bases at V and 2 bases at J, with 14 bases between the two ends. CDR3 DNA sequence: TGTGCCAGCAAGCCGTCCGACAGCAACACCGGGGAGCTGTTTTTT. It specifies CASKPSDSNTGELFF.

The chain combines TRBV7-9 with TRBJ2-2, with TRBD1 matching over 9 bases. The CDR3 totals 19 residues. Germline-derived CDR1 and CDR2 are SEHNR and FQNEAQ (reference sequence). V was clipped by 1 base and J by 5 bases; unmatched bases: 14. The CDR3 region has the DNA TGTGCCAGCAGCTTAGTTTCGAGGTCGACAGGGGGGATGACCGGGGAGCTGTTTTTT. Translation gives CASSLVSRSTGGMTGELFF.

The sample holds a few counts of this clone. This chain connects TRBV6-5 to TRBJ1-2; D remains unclear. V was clipped by 1 base and J by 2 bases, with 5 bases between them. This CDR3 is 13 amino acids long. Germline values: CDR1 MNHEY, CDR2 SVGAGI. The CDR3 protein is CASSYFGNYGYTF. In nucleotides, the CDR3 is TGTGCCAGCAGTTACTTCGGGAACTATGGCTACACCTTC.

This rearrangement joins TRBV28 to TRBJ2-2; 9 bases agree with TRBD1. Germline trimming cut 5 bases from V and 6 bases from J; bases unmatched to any gene: 7. The CDR3 runs to 15 residues. Germline V gene sequence: CDR1 MDHEN, CDR2 SYDVKM. This CDR3 reads CASSLDRGIAGELFF. In DNA form, the CDR3 reads TGTGCCAGCAGTCTCGACAGGGGGATTGCCGGGGAGCTGTTTTTT.

CDR3 protein: CASSPGTQNTEAFF. The CDR3 DNA sequence: TGTGCCAGCAGCCCCGGGACACAGAACACTGAAGCTTTCTTT. This chain joins TRBV7-3 and TRBJ1-1; D might be TRBD1 (6 bases). This CDR3 contains 14 residues. V was pared by 5 bases and J by 1 base, with 11 bases between. CDR1 and CDR2 from the germline V gene are SGHTA and FQGTGA. Looking up the rest from reference TRBV7-3 and TRBJ1-1 gives the full variable domain: GAGVSQTPSNKVTEKGKYVELRCDPISGHTALYWYRQSLGQGPEFLIYFQGTGAADDSGLPNDRFFAVRPEGSVSTLKIQRTERGDSAVYLCASSPGTQNTEAFFGQGTRLTVV.